The sequence of this T cell receptor (beta chain) was determined in a study of cytomegalovirus exposure and HLA in healthy donors. The overall study: There were over 350 genotyped donors. Of these, about 80% fell in the genetic ancestry cluster associated with self-reported Caucasian donors.

CDR3 length equals 13 residues. Germline CDR1 and CDR2: MNHEY and SMNVEV (reference sequence). V was pared by 6 bases and J by 2 bases, with 3 bases of the junction left unmatched. Broader study findings: Specificity of three CMV-associated chains for CMV antigens was verified in vitro. A prior analysis recorded that most TCR beta V segments were productive about 87% or about 30% of the time.

A word on this clone: What it recognizes is unknown.

Primers included in the PCR were 60 Vbeta and 13 Jbeta primers. Only in-frame clones appear in the TCRdb table, and some are missing; sequencing was by immunoSEQ multiplex PCR. The sample holds roughly 100,000 clones, approximately 76% seen once. Sequencing was carried out using PBMCs. This receptor was obtained from a middle-aged man in good health and CMV-seronegative. This chain links TRBV27 with TRBJ1-2; 7 bases map to TRBD1. The CDR3 loop is CASSPTGNYGYTF. Written as DNA, the CDR3 is TGTGCCAGCAGCCCGACAGGGAACTATGGCTACACCTTC.